This TCR beta chain stems from a study of CD8 T cells in ankylosing spondylitis. Study results and caveats: Apparently characteristic of ankylosing spondylitis blood was a TCR beta motif (eight highly homologous variants). Earlier literature documents some of the motif variants in reactive arthritis synovial fluid and blood.

In the case of this clonotype: The antigen is not known.

One entry per CDR3 protein results from TCRdb running MiXCR on the 5' RACE reads. The sample carries around 390,000 distinct CDR3 sequences, about 20% recorded once. The sequence came from a male donor with ankylosing spondylitis. What was sequenced was blood, either unsorted or a sorted T cell fraction (not recorded which).

The CDR3 is CAIRGTFTPYEQYF. The CDR3 region has the DNA TGTGCCATCAGGGGGACCTTTACCCCCTACGAGCAGTACTTC. The chain recombines TRBV10-3 with TRBJ2-7; D may be TRBD1 or TRBD2 (5 bases each). CDR3 size: 14 residues. V was trimmed by 6 bases and J by 2 bases, leaving 14 bases between them. Looked up from germline, CDR1 is ENHRY and CDR2 is SYGVKD.